Presented here are 24 T cell receptor beta chains from one specimen sequenced in a study of shared clonotypes between healthy human individuals. Sequenced by immunoSEQ multiplex PCR; TCRdb stores in-frame clones only, minus some. The data contain about 2.4 million clones, approximately 92% of them singletons. The sequencing input was naive CD4+ T cells sorted from blood. Subset described: CD45RA+ positively selected. The receptors stem from a man younger than 35 in good health.

The rearrangement joins TRBV4-3 to TRBJ1-4; the D gene is possibly TRBD1 (5 bases). Germline CDR1 reads LGHNA; CDR2 reads YSLEER. The length of the CDR3 is 18 residues. V lost 3 bases and J lost 0, with 17 bases in between. CDR3 residues: CASSHLLPGLATNEKLFF. For the CDR3, the DNA is TGCGCCAGCAGCCACCTACTCCCAGGGCTTGCAACTAATGAAAAACTGTTTTTT.

This chain joins TRBV7-2 and TRBJ2-3; no definite D call. The CDR3 length is 13 residues. From germline, CDR1 is SGHTA and CDR2 FQGNSA. Between the trimmed V and J ends, which lost 1 base and 6 bases, there was a span of 8 bases. CDR3 in amino acids: CASSLEPADTQYF. The CDR3 bases are TGTGCCAGCAGCTTAGAACCCGCGGATACGCAGTATTTT. Full variable domain (missing parts from reference TRBV7-2 and TRBJ2-3): GAGVSQSPSNKVTEKGKDVELRCDPISGHTALYWYRQSLGQGLEFLIYFQGNSAPDKSGLPSDRFSAERTGGSVSTLTIQRTQQEDSAVYLCASSLEPADTQYFGPGTRLTVL.

This chain joins TRBV2 and TRBJ2-5; the match to TRBD1 covers 11 bases. The CDR3 totals 14 residues. Trimming removed 6 bases from V and 5 bases from J; junction bases left unmatched: 5. Looked up from germline, CDR1 is SNHLY and CDR2 is FYNNEI. CDR3 residues: CASRVDRGRETQYF. For the CDR3, the DNA is TGTGCCAGCAGGGTGGACAGGGGGCGGGAGACCCAGTACTTC.

The CDR3 sequence is CASSLKGNPPQETQYF. In nucleotides, the CDR3 is TGTGCCAGCAGTTTAAAGGGCAATCCCCCCCAAGAGACCCAGTACTTC. The chain has TRBV27 and TRBJ2-5, with D unclear. Trimming shortened V by 2 bases and J by 1 base, and 14 bases separated the two germline ends. Germline lookup yields CDR1 MNHEY and CDR2 SMNVEV (reference sequence). The CDR3 length is 16 residues.

The chain carries TRBV28 and TRBJ1-3; D is perhaps TRBD1 (6 bases). The length of the CDR3 is 15 residues. Germline CDR1 reads MDHEN; CDR2 reads SYDVKM. Deletions cut 5 bases from V and 0 bases from J, with 11 bases between. DNA for the CDR3: TGTGCCAGCAGTACCGGGACAAACTCTGGAAACACCATATATTTT. Amino acids: CASSTGTNSGNTIYF. Based on the CDR3 plus reference TRBV28 and TRBJ1-3, the full variable domain is DVKVTQSSRYLVKRTGEKVFLECVQDMDHENMFWYRQDPGLGLRLIYFSYDVKMKEKGDIPEGYSVSREKKERFSLILESASTNQTSMYLCASSTGTNSGNTIYFGEGSWLTVV.

The rearrangement uses TRBV20-1 and TRBJ2-5; D is undetermined. CDR3 length equals 11 residues. Trimming took off 6 bases at V and 6 bases at J, with 11 bases between the two ends. Germline V gives CDR1 DFQATT, CDR2 SNEGSKA (reference sequence). For the CDR3, the DNA is TGCAGTGCCCTCATAGGGAAGACCCAGTACTTC. Translated: CSALIGKTQYF.

This clone came up once. The chain employs TRBV7-2 and TRBJ2-3, with TRBD2 matching 13 bases. Germline loops: CDR1 SGHTA, CDR2 FQGNSA. With V trimmed by 6 bases and J by 5 bases, 2 bases remained unmatched. The CDR3 covers 14 residues. CDR3 coding DNA: TGTGCCAGCAGGGGACTAGCGGGACTAGATACGCAGTATTTT. Translation gives CASRGLAGLDTQYF.

This chain links TRBV5-5 with TRBJ2-3; 13 bases are shared with TRBD2. Germline V gene data show CDR1 as SGHKS and CDR2 as YYEKEE (reference sequence). The junction had 4 bases not matched to a gene; V was cut back by 0 bases and J by 3 bases. This CDR3 has 17 residues. CDR3 loop: CASSLVTSGGLTDTQYF. CDR3 DNA: TGTGCCAGCAGCTTGGTGACTAGCGGGGGGCTGACAGATACGCAGTATTTT. Full variable domain (rest looked up from reference TRBV5-5 and TRBJ2-3): DAGVTQSPTHLIKTRGQQVTLRCSPISGHKSVSWYQQVLGQGPQFIFQYYEKEERGRGNFPDRFSARQFPNYSSELNVNALLLGDSALYLCASSLVTSGGLTDTQYFGPGTRLTVL.

The chain recombines TRBV28 with TRBJ1-2; possible D gene TRBD1, 5 bases. The CDR3 length is 13 residues. V was trimmed by 3 bases and J by 13 bases, leaving 18 bases between them. The germline gives CDR1 MDHEN, CDR2 SYDVKM. The CDR3 loop reads CASSLGGDRFLTF. The CDR3 DNA is TGTGCCAGCAGTTTGGGGGGGGACCGGTTCCTCACCTTC.

V and J are TRBV11-1 and TRBJ2-4, with a weak D call TRBD2 (5 bases). This CDR3 is 19 amino acids long. The germline V gene has CDR1 SGHAT and CDR2 FQDESV (reference sequence). V lost 5 bases and J 0 bases, leaving 23 bases between the germline ends. The CDR3 coding sequence is TGTGCCAGCAGCCCGAGAGGGAGCGGAACCGTAATAGCCAAAAACATTCAGTACTTC. Amino acid sequence: CASSPRGSGTVIAKNIQYF.

The chain has TRBV18 and TRBJ1-2; 7 nucleotides match TRBD1. Germline CDR1 is KGHSH and CDR2 is LQKENI. The ends lost 2 bases at V and 4 bases at J; junction bases unmatched: 10. CDR3 length: 16 amino acids. The CDR3 DNA reads TGTGCCAGCTCACCAGGACAGGATGAGACCCTCTATGGCTACACCTTC. Translating it yields CASSPGQDETLYGYTF.

The chain employs TRBV19 and TRBJ2-7, with 14 nucleotides matching TRBD2. The CDR3 is 15 residues long. CDR1 LNHDA and CDR2 SQIVND come from the germline V gene (reference sequence). The V and J ends lost 4 bases and 2 bases, in that order; junction bases with no gene match: 1. CDR3: CASSRTSGGPYEQYF. Here the CDR3 DNA reads TGTGCCAGTAGTAGGACTAGCGGGGGGCCCTACGAGCAGTACTTC.

The chain uses TRBV7-2 and TRBJ2-7, with 10 positions matching TRBD2. The trim removed 5 bases at V and 2 bases at J, leaving 3 bases unmatched. The CDR3 totals 14 residues. The germline CDR1 and CDR2 sequences are SGHTA and FQGNSA. CDR3 region: CASSRGLAPYEQYF. Here the CDR3 DNA reads TGTGCCAGCAGCCGGGGACTAGCGCCCTACGAGCAGTACTTC.

Turning to this clone: At the DNA level, this CDR3 is encoded by other sequences in the same sample as well. The rearrangement uses TRBV20-1 and TRBJ2-1, with a tentative D call TRBD1 (7 bases). Germline V gene sequence: CDR1 DFQATT, CDR2 SNEGSKA (reference sequence). This CDR3 has 11 residues. V was shortened by 6 bases and J by 7 bases, with 10 bases between the two germline ends. The CDR3 region has the DNA TGCAGTGCGTCAGGGGGGAATGAGCAGTTCTTC. As protein: CSASGGNEQFF.

To note about this clone: This sample includes further DNA sequences coding for the same CDR3. The V gene is TRBV5-4, the J gene TRBJ1-4, with D possibly TRBD1 on 5 matching bases. CDR3 length equals 14 residues. V lost 7 bases, J lost 3 bases, and 13 bases lay in between. The germline V gene encodes CDR1 SGHNT and CDR2 YYREEE (reference sequence). Written as DNA, the CDR3 is TGTGCCAGCTCCCCGGGGGGTTCTAATGAAAAACTGTTTTTT. Protein product: CASSPGGSNEKLFF.

The chain links TRBV5-6 to TRBJ1-6; perhaps TRBD1 as D (5 bases). Trimming removed 1 base at V and 6 bases at J, with 8 bases between. Germline assignment: CDR1 SGHDT and CDR2 YYEEEE. The CDR3 sequence is 14 residues long. The CDR3 sequence is CASSLRTLNSPLHF. CDR3 nucleotides: TGTGCCAGCAGCTTGCGGACACTTAATTCACCCCTCCACTTT.

This sequence joins TRBV11-2 and TRBJ2-5, with 12 bases aligning to TRBD2. CDR1 is SGHAT, CDR2 FQNNGV, per germline. J lost 4 bases, V lost 2 bases, and 5 bases had no gene match. CDR3 length: 16 amino acids. In DNA form, the CDR3 reads TGTGCCAGCAGCTTAAACCTAGCGGGGGGGTCAGAGACCCAGTACTTC. It encodes CASSLNLAGGSETQYF. The full variable domain, rest sourced from reference TRBV11-2 and TRBJ2-5, is EAGVAQSPRYKIIEKRQSVAFWCNPISGHATLYWYQQILGQGPKLLIQFQNNGVVDDSQLPKDRFSAERLKGVDSTLKIQPAKLEDSAVYLCASSLNLAGGSETQYFGPGTRLLVL.

V gene TRBV30 combines with J gene TRBJ2-5, with D tentatively TRBD1 (5 bases). Judging by the DNA end, TRBJ2-7 fits better; the J call may be wrong. From germline, CDR1 is GTSNPN and CDR2 SVGIG (reference sequence). The CDR3 spans 13 residues. CDR3 coding DNA: TGTGCCTGGAGTGTTTCTACAGGCTACGAGCAGTACTTC. It specifies CAWSVSTGYEQYF.

There are a few counts of this clone. The chain uses TRBV6-5 and TRBJ1-2, with TRBD1 identical over 7 bases. Germline V gene data show CDR1 as MNHEY and CDR2 as SVGAGI. V lost 6 bases and J lost 4; bases outside the gene matches: 11. The CDR3 runs to 15 residues. DNA of the CDR3: TGTGCCAGCAGCCCCAAGGGGGCCCCCGGCTATGGCTACACCTTC. Protein sequence: CASSPKGAPGYGYTF.

Comments on this clone: At the DNA level, this CDR3 is encoded by other sequences in the same sample as well. The chain is built from TRBV6-6 and TRBJ1-5; a possible D gene is TRBD1 (5 bases). V lost 2 bases and J 0 bases, leaving 8 bases between the germline ends. Germline assignment: CDR1 MNHNY and CDR2 SVGAGI (reference sequence). The CDR3 has 15 amino acids. CDR3 protein: CASSYGGASNQPQHF. CDR3 coding DNA: TGTGCCAGCAGTTACGGGGGAGCTAGCAATCAGCCCCAGCATTTT.

The V gene is TRBV5-4, the J gene TRBJ1-1; a weak D match, TRBD1 (5 bases). V was cut by 3 bases and J by 4 bases, with 16 bases left in between. The CDR3 is 15 residues long. The germline CDR1 and CDR2 sequences are SGHNT and YYREEE (reference sequence). CDR3 DNA sequence: TGTGCCAGCAGCTGGGGGGACGGGGTACCCACTGAAGCTTTCTTT. Amino acid sequence: CASSWGDGVPTEAFF.

CDR3 residues: CASSRGALRWTGELFF. DNA of the CDR3: TGCGCCAGCAGCCGGGGGGCTCTCCGATGGACCGGGGAGCTGTTTTTT. The V and J genes are TRBV4-3 and TRBJ2-2; D assignment may be TRBD1 or TRBD2 (6 bases each). Trimming took 4 bases from V and 5 from J, leaving 17 bases between them. CDR1 is LGHNA, CDR2 YSLEER, per germline. The CDR3 spans 16 residues.

The chain couples TRBV5-1 to TRBJ2-1; D is ambiguous. The CDR3 is 13 residues long. Germline loops: CDR1 SGHRS, CDR2 YFSETQ. V was cut by 4 bases and J by 6 bases, with 11 bases left in between. The CDR3 region has the DNA TGCGCCAGCAGCCCGAATAATCCCAATGAGCAGTTCTTC. This gives the protein CASSPNNPNEQFF.

This clone appeared a single time. The sample carries other DNA sequences with the same CDR3. The gene calls are TRBV5-1 and TRBJ2-3; D gene uncertain. Trimming removed 2 bases at V and 4 bases at J, with 11 bases between. Per germline, CDR1 SGHRS and CDR2 YFSETQ. This CDR3 comprises 14 residues. CDR3 nucleotide sequence: TGCGCCAGCAGCTTCGGGCAGAGTGCAGATACGCAGTATTTT. The encoded protein is CASSFGQSADTQYF.